A selection of T cell receptor beta chains follows, all from one sample in a study of monozygotic twins with inflammatory bowel disease. Following a re-call of the 5' RACE reads, TCRdb has one entry per CDR3 protein and lacks DNA. This sample contains 350,000 to 400,000 distinct CDR3 sequences. What was sequenced was blood. Receptors originate from a human donor with ulcerative colitis or Crohn's disease, or a healthy co-twin of an affected twin (not recorded which). The CDR3 runs from the conserved cysteine through the conserved F or W.

>TRBJ2-7|TRBV27
CASKKLKESAYEQYF
>TRBJ1-6|TRBV20-1
CSARDQHKVKSPLHF
>TRBJ2-7|TRBV10-3
CAISAGTAPLEQYF
>TRBJ2-7|TRBV9
CASSAGGRGPYEQYF
>TRBJ1-1|TRBV7-9
CASSYPLGDWFEAFF
>TRBJ2-6|TRBV9
CASRAPGSGANVLTF
>TRBJ2-3|TRBV7-3
CASSLMGSGGGADTQYF
>TRBJ1-2|TRBV29-1
CSVEGDGQRSGYTF
>TRBJ1-3|TRBV20-1
CSARSGHRAGNTIYF
>TRBJ1-4|TRBV14
CASSQDPTGWADEKLFF
>TRBJ2-2|TRBV6-1
CASSRQGTAGELFF
>TRBJ2-1|TRBV5-1
CASSLVRTGDNEQFF
>TRBJ2-5|TRBV12-3/TRBV12-4
CASIPGGFDQETQYF
>TRBJ2-5|TRBV5-4
CASSLRSGETQYF
>TRBJ1-6|TRBV4-1
CASSQTGPGGSPLHF
>TRBJ2-7|TRBV5-1
CASSPVPGRYEQYF
>TRBJ1-2|TRBV10-3
CAISGPLGSHGYTF
>TRBJ2-5|TRBV12-3/TRBV12-4
CASSPGLAGVETQYF
>TRBJ2-7|TRBV10-3
CAIQWGTGYEQYF
>TRBJ1-6|TRBV6-5
CASSYSNVPQGNSPLHF